This TCR beta chain was recorded in a study of T-cell memory formation after mild COVID-19. About the research overall: TCR clusters were mostly confined to one donor each.

The ends lost 4 bases at V and 4 bases at J; junction bases unmatched: 9. The CDR3 runs to 16 residues. CDR1 SGHTA and CDR2 FQGNSA come from the germline V gene. TCRdb re-derived calls from the 5' RACE reads in MiXCR, one entry per CDR3 protein. Of 550,000 to 650,000 distinct CDR3 sequences in the sample, 17% were seen once. This clonotype has only a few counts. What it binds is not known. Whole-study results and caveats: For contracting clones, CD4+ ones sat mainly in CM and EM, CD8+ in EMRA. CD4/CD8 balance held among clones contracting day 15 to 85, and later expanders leaned CD4+.

The chain has TRBV7-2 and TRBJ2-5; 10 nucleotides agree with TRBD2. The sample comprised PBMCs or a T cell subset sorted from them (not recorded which). This receptor was obtained from an adult woman who had mild COVID-19 (a few samples of this study predate the infection). Cell type and time point are not known. In DNA, the CDR3 is TGTGCCAGCAGCTACCGGGGGACTAGCGTAGGAGAGACCCAGTACTTC. Amino acids: CASSYRGTSVGETQYF.